This T cell receptor (beta chain) was recorded in a study of PD-1 blockade in classical Hodgkin lymphoma. Broader study findings: The study reported lower baseline TCR diversity in newly diagnosed patients than in healthy donors. The study found complete responders had baseline diversity similar to newly diagnosed patients. Sources of repertoire differences remain undefined, possibly disease activity or prior therapy.

Every patient experienced relapse after autologous stem cell transplantation, and brentuximab vedotin exposure varied. Thawed PBMCs supplied CD8+ T cells via magnetic negative selection. Reported best responses ranged across complete response, partial response or progressive disease. About this clone itself: Its specificity is not known.

Repertoires were generated with immunoSEQ multiplex PCR, while TCRdb's copy carries only in-frame clones and drops some. The table lists more than 7,000 clones, about 86% of them singletons, with about 20% in the top ten. This clonotype was obtained from a human donor with classical Hodgkin lymphoma. The input for sequencing was CD8+ T cells from blood, taken at baseline.

The CDR3 bases are TGTGCCAGCAGTTTACGGGTAGGGGGCTACGAGCAGTACTTC. Its protein is CASSLRVGGYEQYF. The chain links TRBV27 to TRBJ2-7; D may be TRBD1 (6 bases). Germline assignment: CDR1 MNHEY and CDR2 SMNVEV (reference sequence). Trimming pared 2 bases from V and 3 bases from J, leaving 11 bases between. The CDR3 covers 14 residues.